This entry concerns a single T cell receptor beta chain. This CDR3 region has 13 residues. V dropped 0 bases and J dropped 5 bases, with 8 bases sitting between them. CDR1 and CDR2 (germline): SGHDN, FVKESK. Researchers used genomic DNA as the template to profile TCR beta VDJ and CDR3. TCRdb reprocessed the reads with MiXCR, giving one entry per CDR3 protein. The sample has 150,000 to 200,000 distinct CDR3 sequences; 64% are singletons. The data were taken from a study of CD8+CD57+ T cells in acquired aplastic anemia. Turning to the study itself: Average DNA yield from sorted CD4+ and CD8+ cells was about 3.2 ug.

V and J are TRBV14 and TRBJ2-7, with no clear D. The sequenced material came from sorted CD4+, CD8+, or CD8+CD57+ T cells (not recorded which) from PBMCs. This sequence was found in a human donor with severe aplastic anemia or a healthy control (not recorded which). CDR3 nucleotide sequence: TGTGCCAGCAGCCAAGATCTTCCGGACGAGCAGTACTTC. This translates into CASSQDLPDEQYF.